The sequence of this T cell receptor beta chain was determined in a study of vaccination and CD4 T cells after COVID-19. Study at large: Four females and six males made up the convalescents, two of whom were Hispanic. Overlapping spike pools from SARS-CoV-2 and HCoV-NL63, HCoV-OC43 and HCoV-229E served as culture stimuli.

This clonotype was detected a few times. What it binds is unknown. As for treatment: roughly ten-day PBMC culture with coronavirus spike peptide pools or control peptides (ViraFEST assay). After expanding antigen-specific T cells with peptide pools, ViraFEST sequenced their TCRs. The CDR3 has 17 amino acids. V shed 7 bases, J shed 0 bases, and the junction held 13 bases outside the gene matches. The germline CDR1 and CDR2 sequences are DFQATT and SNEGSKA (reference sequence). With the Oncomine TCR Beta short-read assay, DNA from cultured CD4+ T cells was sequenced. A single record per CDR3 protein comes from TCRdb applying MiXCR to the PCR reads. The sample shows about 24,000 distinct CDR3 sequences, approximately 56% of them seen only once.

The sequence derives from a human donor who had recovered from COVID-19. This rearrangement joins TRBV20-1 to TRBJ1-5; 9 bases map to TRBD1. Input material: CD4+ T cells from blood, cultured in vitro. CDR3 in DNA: TGCAGTGGGATTTACAGGGGGCGCCTCCATAGCAATCAGCCCCAGCATTTT. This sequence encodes CSGIYRGRLHSNQPQHF.